The following is a T cell receptor beta chain sequence with its context. What it recognizes is unknown. Here immunoSEQ multiplex PCR was the method, and the copy in TCRdb shows in-frame clones only, minus some. In the table there are over 60,000 clones, around 89% of which are singletons. This sample is drawn from a study of T cell responses to AZD1222 COVID-19 vaccine. Study-level points and caveats: Only six people who got AZD1222 tested seropositive at baseline. Repertoire sampling was restricted to post-peak T cell response timepoints. When two AZD1222 doses had been given, Spike-specific TCR breadth and depth rose. The donor cohort was predominantly white British with a female majority, and clonal diversity may have been underestimated.

V dropped 4 bases and J dropped 4; count of bases not matched to a gene: 5. CDR1 and CDR2 (germline): LGHNA, YSLEER. This CDR3 region has 16 residues. The rearrangement links TRBV4-3 to TRBJ2-6; 9 bases fit TRBD1. The starting material was peripheral blood, obtained 28 days after the second dose of the MenACWY control vaccine. The TCR was taken from an adult who received the MenACWY meningococcal vaccine as a control. CDR3 DNA: TGCGCCAGCAGCCCCCGGACAGGGGACGGGGCCAACGTCCTGACTTTC. Amino acids: CASSPRTGDGANVLTF.